The 17 T cell receptor beta chains reported below all come from one sample, sequenced in a study of shared clonotypes between healthy human individuals. The method was immunoSEQ multiplex PCR; TCRdb's version includes in-frame clones alone and lacks a portion of them. Of about a million clones listed, around 74% are singletons. Sample: memory CD4+ T cells sorted from blood. Subset defined: CD45RA-negative fraction. Receptor source: a man aged 18 to 29 in good health.

The chain combines TRBV10-3 with TRBJ2-3; no firm D call. This CDR3 contains 14 residues. CDR1 and CDR2 from the germline V gene are ENHRY and SYGVKD. V lost 2 bases and J 2 bases, leaving 8 bases between the germline ends. CDR3 sequence: CAISEHGNTDTQYF. The CDR3, as DNA: TGTGCCATCAGTGAGCACGGAAACACAGATACGCAGTATTTT.

V is TRBV14 and J is TRBJ2-1; maybe TRBD2 (6 bases). This CDR3 comprises 15 residues. V was cut by 4 bases and J by 4 bases, with 14 bases left in between. Germline V lookup: CDR1 SGHDN, CDR2 FVKESK. CDR3 DNA sequence: TGTGCCAGCAGCCTGGGAGGAGGGTTTTACAATGAGCAGTTCTTC. This codes for CASSLGGGFYNEQFF.

This chain uses TRBV7-2 with TRBJ1-2; TRBD1 agrees at 8 bases. After removal of 4 bases from V and 8 bases from J, the junction contained 9 bases not matched to a gene. The CDR3 consists of 14 residues. Looked up from germline, CDR1 is SGHTA and CDR2 is FQGNSA. The CDR3 loop is CASSSGGFSAGYTF. The CDR3 bases are TGTGCCAGCAGCTCAGGGGGCTTTTCGGCGGGCTACACCTTC.

The chain uses TRBV6-5 and TRBJ2-7; D uncertain. This CDR3 contains 14 residues. Germline values: CDR1 MNHEY, CDR2 SVGAGI. V was cut by 4 bases and J by 0 bases, with 10 bases left in between. CDR3 nucleotide sequence: TGTGCCAGCAGTTCACCCCGAACCTCCTACGAGCAGTACTTC. This translates into CASSSPRTSYEQYF.

The V gene is TRBV10-3, the J gene TRBJ2-7; 10 bases are a match to TRBD2. J was trimmed by 2 bases and V by 10 bases; bases with no gene match: 11. The CDR3 is 15 residues long. Per the germline V gene, CDR1 is ENHRY and CDR2 is SYGVKD. The CDR3 nucleotides are TGTGCCACCGGACGGACTAGCGGTAAAACCTACGAGCAGTACTTC. Its translation: CATGRTSGKTYEQYF.

A few counts support this clone. V is TRBV6-1 and J is TRBJ2-5; the D gene could be TRBD1 or TRBD2 (5 bases each). The CDR3 extends over 12 amino acids. The V end was cut by 6 bases, the J end by 4 bases, with 9 bases between. Germline CDR1 reads MNHNS; CDR2 reads SASEGT. The CDR3 DNA is TGTGCCAGCAGCTTCGGGGCAGAGACCCAGTACTTC. Protein product: CASSFGAETQYF.

As to this clone: The sample has other DNA sequences that encode this CDR3 too. This rearrangement joins TRBV30 to TRBJ2-5; D unresolved. V lost 3 bases to trimming and J lost 3 bases, with 2 bases between them. The CDR3 contains 10 residues. Germline V gives CDR1 GTSNPN, CDR2 SVGIG (reference sequence). DNA for the CDR3: TGTGCCTGGAGGGAAGAGACCCAGTACTTC. As protein: CAWREETQYF. The entire variable domain, with the rest obtained from reference TRBV30 and TRBJ2-5, is as follows: SQTIHQWPATLVQPVGSPLSLECTVEGTSNPNLYWYRQAAGRGLQLLFYSVGIGQISSEVPQNLSASRPQDRQFILSSKKLLLSDSGFYLCAWREETQYFGPGTRLLVL.

The chain combines TRBV10-3 with TRBJ1-2; tentative D call: TRBD1 (5 bases). CDR3 length: 13 amino acids. Per the germline V gene, CDR1 is ENHRY and CDR2 is SYGVKD. Trimming left V 3 bases short and J 3 bases short, with 8 bases between. DNA of the CDR3: TGTGCCATCAGTGACACAGGATACTATGGCTACACCTTC. Translation gives CAISDTGYYGYTF.

The chain is built from TRBV9 and TRBJ2-3; the D gene is possibly TRBD2 (5 bases). The germline V gene encodes CDR1 SGDLS and CDR2 YYNGEE. Between the trimmed V and J ends, which lost 4 bases and 0 bases, there was a span of 15 bases. The CDR3 is made up of 16 amino acids. The DNA for the CDR3 is TGTGCCAGCAGCCCCCGACTAAGCGGAAGCACAGATACGCAGTATTTT. Translation: CASSPRLSGSTDTQYF.

This clone was detected once. The chain has TRBV6-1 and TRBJ2-1; D is unresolved. With 2 bases removed from V and 0 bases from J, the gap between germline ends came to 17 bases. The CDR3 loop spans 18 amino acids. Germline loops: CDR1 MNHNS, CDR2 SASEGT. The CDR3 loop reads CASSEWKHPGSSYNEQFF. The CDR3 DNA is TGTGCCAGCAGTGAATGGAAGCATCCGGGCAGCTCCTACAATGAGCAGTTCTTC.

Concerning this clone itself: The same CDR3 arises from other DNA sequences in this sample as well. J is TRBJ2-3 and V is TRBV2; TRBD2 might be the D (5 bases). V was shortened by 1 base and J by 0 bases, with 5 bases between the two germline ends. The germline CDR1 and CDR2 sequences are SNHLY and FYNNEI. This CDR3 has 14 residues. The DNA of the CDR3 is TGTGCCAGCAGTGAAGGACTAAGCACAGATACGCAGTATTTT. Amino acids: CASSEGLSTDTQYF.

The chain carries TRBV6-5 and TRBJ2-1; 8 bases fit TRBD1. The CDR3 sequence is 15 residues long. Germline CDR1 is MNHEY and CDR2 is SVGAGI. After removal of 8 bases from V and 1 base from J, the junction contained 7 bases not matched to a gene. This chain's CDR3 is CASGQGVGSYNEQFF. The CDR3 bases are TGTGCCAGCGGACAGGGTGTAGGGTCCTACAATGAGCAGTTCTTC.

This clone was seen repeatedly, ten times or more. The chain links TRBV18 to TRBJ2-2, with D possibly matching TRBD1 (6 bases). The CDR3 contains 17 residues. The V gene lost 4 bases and the J gene lost 5 bases, with 20 bases spanning the gap. Per germline, CDR1 KGHSH and CDR2 LQKENI. CDR3 DNA sequence: TGTGCCAGCTCACGCTCCAGGGGAACCTCGAGGACCGGGGAGCTGTTTTTT. Protein: CASSRSRGTSRTGELFF.

The chain employs TRBV4-2 and TRBJ2-3; 8 bases agree with TRBD2. The CDR3 is 17 residues long. V lost 0 bases and J lost 1; bases outside the gene matches: 6. Germline V gives CDR1 LGHNA, CDR2 YNFKEQ. Here the CDR3 DNA reads TGTGCCAGCAGCCAAGATCTGGGTAGCGGGGGCACAGATACGCAGTATTTT. It encodes CASSQDLGSGGTDTQYF.

V usage is TRBV6-1 and J usage is TRBJ2-7, with 7 bases lining up with TRBD2. Losses at the gene ends were 7 bases for V and 6 bases for J; bases not matched to a gene: 15. Germline CDR1 MNHNS, CDR2 SASEGT. This CDR3 contains 15 residues. CDR3 in amino acids: CASMIPPGGMGEQYF. In DNA form, the CDR3 reads TGTGCCAGCATGATCCCTCCGGGGGGAATGGGCGAGCAGTACTTC.

The chain employs TRBV19 and TRBJ2-3; no reliable D call. V lost 3 bases and J lost 0, with 13 bases in between. The length of the CDR3 is 16 residues. CDR1 LNHDA and CDR2 SQIVND come from the germline V gene (reference sequence). CDR3 sequence: CASSIKALTSTDTQYF. The CDR3 DNA reads as TGTGCCAGTAGTATCAAGGCTCTAACTAGCACAGATACGCAGTATTTT.

About this clone: Other nucleotide sequences from this sample produce the same CDR3. The rearrangement uses TRBV7-2 and TRBJ2-7, with unresolved D. The CDR3 loop spans 12 amino acids. The V gene lost 5 bases and the J gene lost 4 bases, with 9 bases spanning the gap. Looked up from germline, CDR1 is SGHTA and CDR2 is FQGNSA. The CDR3 nucleotides are TGTGCCAGCAGCCCAGGCTTTTACGAGCAGTACTTC. Residues: CASSPGFYEQYF.